Listed below are T cell receptor beta chains from one sample, sequenced in a study of radiotherapy plus CTLA-4 blockade in lung cancer. Sequencing was performed with immunoSEQ multiplex PCR; in TCRdb, only in-frame clones are kept and a portion is missing. The table includes 13,000 to 15,000 clones, about two thirds detected once. The sample in question was peripheral blood, obtained from a patient treated with radiotherapy plus ipilimumab. The receptors were sampled from a human donor with non-small cell lung cancer whose response to radiotherapy plus ipilimumab could not be evaluated. The CDR3 runs from the conserved cysteine through the conserved F or W. Fields, in order: V gene, CDR3 length, D gene, clone size, J gene, CDR3 protein, CDR3 DNA. D genes are given only for firm matches. Not every row has a clone size; where given, it reads once, few, many or a size class.

V: TRBV5-1
length: 13
D: TRBD1
size: few
J: TRBJ1-2
CDR3: CASSLGQGDGYTF
DNA: TGCGCCAGCAGCTTGGGACAGGGAGATGGCTACACCTTC

V: TRBV15
length: 12
D: NA
size: once
J: TRBJ2-7
CDR3: CATSRDKAGRYF
DNA: TGTGCCACCAGCAGAGATAAGGCAGGGCGGTACTTC

V: TRBV10-1
length: 17
D: TRBD1
size: NA
J: TRBJ2-3
CDR3: CASSESSGTGFVDTQYF
DNA: TGCGCCAGCAGTGAGTCGTCCGGGACAGGGTTCGTTGATACGCAGTATTTT

V: TRBV11-3
length: 15
D: NA
size: once
J: TRBJ2-1
CDR3: CASSPDPGYYNEQFF
DNA: TGTGCCAGCAGCCCAGACCCGGGATACTACAATGAGCAGTTCTTC

V: TRBV4-1
length: 16
D: NA
size: NA
J: TRBJ1-5
CDR3: CASSQDGNQGYQPQHF
DNA: TGCGCCAGCAGCCAAGATGGGAACCAGGGCTATCAGCCCCAGCATTTT

V: TRBV2
length: 14
D: TRBD2
size: NA
J: TRBJ2-7
CDR3: CASSRTSGGYEQYF
DNA: TGTGCCAGCAGTCGGACTAGCGGGGGCTACGAGCAGTACTTC

V: TRBV30
length: 14
D: NA
size: NA
J: TRBJ1-5
CDR3: CAWSVLQGGQPQHF
DNA: TGTGCCTGGAGTGTATTGCAGGGCGGTCAGCCCCAGCATTTT

V: TRBV10-2
length: 14
D: NA
size: NA
J: TRBJ2-7
CDR3: CASSERTGYYEQYF
DNA: TGCGCCAGCAGTGAGAGAACAGGGTACTACGAGCAGTACTTC

V: TRBV4-3
length: 16
D: TRBD2
size: NA
J: TRBJ2-2
CDR3: CASSQDQAGVAGELFF
DNA: TGCGCCAGCAGCCAAGATCAAGCGGGGGTGGCCGGGGAGCTGTTTTTT

V: TRBV5-1
length: 14
D: TRBD1
size: few
J: TRBJ2-7
CDR3: CASSLLGTAYEQYF
DNA: TGCGCCAGCAGCCTCCTCGGGACAGCCTACGAGCAGTACTTC

V: TRBV7-9
length: 13
D: NA
size: NA
J: TRBJ1-2
CDR3: CASSLDTGLGYTF
DNA: TGTGCCAGCAGCTTAGATACAGGGCTCGGCTACACCTTC

V: TRBV10-1
length: 15
D: NA
size: NA
J: TRBJ1-1
CDR3: CASSPGVTGGTEAFF
DNA: TGCGCCAGCAGTCCGGGGGTCACTGGCGGGACTGAAGCTTTCTTT

V: TRBV6-5
length: 14
D: TRBD1
size: few
J: TRBJ2-5
CDR3: CASSGQGTEETQYF
DNA: TGTGCCAGCAGCGGACAGGGAACGGAGGAGACCCAGTACTTC

V: TRBV15
length: 18
D: NA
size: NA
J: TRBJ1-6
CDR3: CATSRDVPGPGGESPLHF
DNA: TGTGCCACCAGCAGAGATGTCCCAGGGCCGGGAGGGGAGTCACCCCTCCACTTT

V: TRBV5-4
length: 15
D: TRBD2
size: few
J: TRBJ2-3
CDR3: CASSSAGGPTDTQYF
DNA: TGTGCCAGCAGCTCAGCGGGGGGGCCGACAGATACGCAGTATTTT

V: TRBV9
length: 12
D: NA
size: NA
J: TRBJ1-2
CDR3: CASKRDRQGYTF
DNA: TGTGCCAGCAAGCGCGATCGCCAAGGCTACACCTTC

V: TRBV28
length: 14
D: TRBD1
size: once
J: TRBJ1-1
CDR3: CASKDRGSNTEAFF
DNA: TGTGCCAGCAAAGACAGGGGGTCGAACACTGAAGCTTTCTTT

V: TRBV7-3
length: 15
D: TRBD1
size: NA
J: TRBJ2-7
CDR3: CASSLGQGPAYEQYF
DNA: TGTGCCAGCAGCTTGGGACAGGGGCCGGCCTACGAGCAGTACTTC

V: TRBV19
length: 15
D: TRBD1
size: few
J: TRBJ1-3
CDR3: CASPNRDSTGNTIYF
DNA: TGTGCCAGTCCGAATAGGGACAGTACGGGAAACACCATATATTTT

V: TRBV30
length: 14
D: NA
size: once
J: TRBJ2-2
CDR3: CASRDFTNTGELFF
DNA: TGTGCCTCCCGGGACTTTACGAACACCGGGGAGCTGTTTTTT

V: TRBV19
length: 17
D: TRBD1
size: NA
J: TRBJ1-3
CDR3: CASSSTDRGLVGNTIYF
DNA: TGTGCCAGTAGTAGCACGGACAGGGGGCTAGTTGGAAACACCATATATTTT

V: TRBV2
length: 15
D: TRBD1
size: NA
J: TRBJ1-4
CDR3: CASSGGTGINEKLFF
DNA: TGTGCCAGCAGTGGAGGGACAGGGATTAATGAAAAACTGTTTTTT

V: TRBV2
length: 13
D: TRBD1
size: NA
J: TRBJ1-2
CDR3: CASSGQGARGYTF
DNA: TGTGCCAGCAGCGGACAGGGGGCGCGCGGCTACACCTTC

V: TRBV11-2
length: 16
D: TRBD1
size: NA
J: TRBJ2-7
CDR3: CASSFYDRGIFYEQYF
DNA: TGTGCCAGCAGCTTCTATGACAGGGGGATTTTCTACGAGCAGTACTTC

V: TRBV10-3
length: 17
D: NA
size: NA
J: TRBJ1-2
CDR3: CAISESSSNRPNYGYTF
DNA: TGTGCCATCAGTGAGTCGAGTTCGAACAGGCCCAACTATGGCTACACCTTC

V: TRBV19
length: 11
D: NA
size: NA
J: TRBJ2-7
CDR3: CASSIQDEQYF
DNA: TGTGCCAGTAGTATACAGGACGAGCAGTACTTC

V: TRBV5-1
length: 14
D: NA
size: NA
J: TRBJ2-3
CDR3: CASSGTTTTDTQYF
DNA: TGCGCCAGCAGCGGGACAACTACCACAGATACGCAGTATTTT

V: TRBV25-1
length: 14
D: NA
size: NA
J: TRBJ2-4
CDR3: CASRPRTTQNIQYF
DNA: TGTGCCAGCAGGCCCCGGACTACCCAAAACATTCAGTACTTC

V: TRBV7-9
length: 16
D: NA
size: NA
J: TRBJ2-5
CDR3: CASSSPITGYQETQYF
DNA: TGTGCCAGCAGCTCGCCGATTACAGGGTACCAAGAGACCCAGTACTTC

V: TRBV6-5
length: 14
D: TRBD1
size: NA
J: TRBJ1-1
CDR3: CARPRDRGNTEAFF
DNA: TGTGCCAGGCCCCGGGACAGGGGGAACACTGAAGCTTTCTTT

V: TRBV29-1
length: 13
D: TRBD1
size: few
J: TRBJ1-1
CDR3: CSVGRQGNTEAFF
DNA: TGCAGCGTAGGGCGACAGGGTAACACTGAAGCTTTCTTT

V: TRBV7-8
length: 15
D: NA
size: NA
J: TRBJ2-3
CDR3: CASSPRAGATDTQYF
DNA: TGTGCCAGCAGCCCTAGGGCGGGGGCCACAGATACGCAGTATTTT

V: TRBV5-1
length: 15
D: NA
size: NA
J: TRBJ1-3
CDR3: CASSLSDTPGNTIYF
DNA: TGCGCCAGCAGCTTGTCGGACACGCCTGGAAACACCATATATTTT

V: TRBV30
length: 12
D: NA
size: once
J: TRBJ1-1
CDR3: CASRVGYTEAFF
DNA: TGTGCTTCCAGGGTCGGATACACTGAAGCTTTCTTT

V: TRBV7-9
length: 12
D: NA
size: NA
J: TRBJ1-2
CDR3: CASSPGQGGYTF
DNA: TGTGCCAGCAGCCCAGGCCAAGGTGGCTACACCTTC

V: TRBV6-6
length: 15
D: NA
size: NA
J: TRBJ1-4
CDR3: CASSYTDRSNEKLFF
DNA: TGTGCCAGCAGTTACACGGACAGATCTAATGAAAAACTGTTTTTT

V: TRBV7-6
length: 14
D: NA
size: once
J: TRBJ2-4
CDR3: CASSSGLAKNIQYF
DNA: TGTGCCAGCAGCTCCGGACTAGCCAAAAACATTCAGTACTTC

V: TRBV7-2
length: 14
D: NA
size: NA
J: TRBJ1-2
CDR3: CASSLGGSNYGYTF
DNA: TGTGCCAGCAGCTTGGGGGGTTCTAACTATGGCTACACCTTC

V: TRBV4-3
length: 14
D: TRBD1
size: NA
J: TRBJ1-2
CDR3: CASSHTTGRRGYTF
DNA: TGCGCCAGCAGCCATACGACAGGGCGGCGAGGCTACACCTTC

V: TRBV5-6
length: 14
D: NA
size: NA
J: TRBJ1-1
CDR3: CASSLRVEGTEAFF
DNA: TGTGCCAGCAGCTTAAGGGTTGAGGGCACTGAAGCTTTCTTT

V: TRBV27
length: 15
D: NA
size: NA
J: TRBJ2-2
CDR3: CASSLSSFSTGELFF
DNA: TGTGCCAGCAGTTTATCATCCTTCAGCACCGGGGAGCTGTTTTTT

V: TRBV5-7
length: 19
D: TRBD1
size: NA
J: TRBJ2-6
CDR3: CASSLESRTGITGANVLTF
DNA: TGTGCCAGCAGCTTGGAAAGCCGGACAGGGATAACTGGGGCCAACGTCCTGACTTTC

V: TRBV7-9
length: 16
D: TRBD1
size: few
J: TRBJ1-4
CDR3: CASSWGQGVTNEKLFF
DNA: TGTGCCAGCAGCTGGGGACAGGGGGTAACTAATGAAAAACTGTTTTTT

V: TRBV7-2
length: 18
D: TRBD2
size: few
J: TRBJ2-3
CDR3: CASSFRTSTGSSTDTQYF
DNA: TGTGCCAGCAGCTTCCGGACTAGCACCGGGTCTAGCACAGATACGCAGTATTTT

V: TRBV29-1
length: 13
D: TRBD1
size: NA
J: TRBJ2-5
CDR3: CSVETGGPETQYF
DNA: TGCAGCGTTGAGACAGGGGGCCCCGAGACCCAGTACTTC

V: TRBV19
length: 17
D: TRBD2
size: few
J: TRBJ2-5
CDR3: CASSPVERGGRLETQYF
DNA: TGTGCCAGTAGTCCCGTCGAGCGGGGGGGACGGTTGGAGACCCAGTACTTC

V: TRBV27
length: 15
D: NA
size: NA
J: TRBJ1-6
CDR3: CASSLTDGGRSPLHF
DNA: TGTGCCAGCAGCCTTACCGACGGCGGAAGATCACCCCTCCACTTT

V: TRBV7-9
length: 14
D: NA
size: few
J: TRBJ1-5
CDR3: CASSLVATNQPQHF
DNA: TGTGCCAGCAGCTTAGTGGCCACGAATCAGCCCCAGCATTTT